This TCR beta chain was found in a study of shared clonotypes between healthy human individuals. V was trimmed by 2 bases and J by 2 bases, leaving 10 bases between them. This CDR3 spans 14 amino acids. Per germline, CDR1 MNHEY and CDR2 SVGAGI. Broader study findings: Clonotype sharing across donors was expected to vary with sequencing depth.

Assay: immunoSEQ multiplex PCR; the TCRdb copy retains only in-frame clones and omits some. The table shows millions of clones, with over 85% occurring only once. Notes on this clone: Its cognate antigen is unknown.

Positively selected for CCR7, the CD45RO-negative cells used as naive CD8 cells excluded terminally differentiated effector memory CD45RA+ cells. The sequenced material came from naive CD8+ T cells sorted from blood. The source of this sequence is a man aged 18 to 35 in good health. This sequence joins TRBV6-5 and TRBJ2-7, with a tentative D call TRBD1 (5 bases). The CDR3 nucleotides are TGTGCCAGCAGTTACGTTGTAGGGGCCTACGAGCAGTACTTC. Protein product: CASSYVVGAYEQYF.